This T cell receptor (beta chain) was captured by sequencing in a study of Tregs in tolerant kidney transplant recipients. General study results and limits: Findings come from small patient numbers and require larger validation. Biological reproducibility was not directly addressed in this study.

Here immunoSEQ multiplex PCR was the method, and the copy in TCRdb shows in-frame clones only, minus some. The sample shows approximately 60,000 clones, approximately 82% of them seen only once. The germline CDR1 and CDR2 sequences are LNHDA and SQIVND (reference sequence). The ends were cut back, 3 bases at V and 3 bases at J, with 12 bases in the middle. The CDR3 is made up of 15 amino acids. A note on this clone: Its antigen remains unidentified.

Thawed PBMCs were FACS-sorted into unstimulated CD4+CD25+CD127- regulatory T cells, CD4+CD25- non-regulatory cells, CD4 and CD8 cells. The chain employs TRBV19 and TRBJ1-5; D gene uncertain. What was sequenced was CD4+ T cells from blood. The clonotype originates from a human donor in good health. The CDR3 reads CASSMNSGDNQPQHF. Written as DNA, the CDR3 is TGTGCCAGTAGTATGAACTCAGGAGACAATCAGCCCCAGCATTTT.